A selection of T cell receptor beta chains follows, all from one sample in a study of Graves' ophthalmopathy and Graves' hyperthyroidism. Each CDR3 protein is one row after TCRdb ran MiXCR on the multiplex PCR reads. This table holds a few hundred thousand distinct CDR3 sequences, roughly 21% found once. Sequences were obtained from peripheral blood. These receptors were obtained from a woman aged 18-35 years with stable Graves' hyperthyroidism. Each CDR3 is given with its conserved first and last residue.

v_call	j_call	cdr3_aa
TRBV11-1	TRBJ2-6	CASSLAILSGANVLTF
TRBV9	TRBJ1-6	CASSVDWGDGSPLHF
TRBV12-3/TRBV12-4	TRBJ2-5	CASSPFFASGRQETQYF
TRBV27	TRBJ2-2	CASSFRISNTGELFF
TRBV12-3/TRBV12-4	TRBJ1-5	CASSFEGLSNQPQHF
TRBV6-1	TRBJ1-1	CASSEVIAAGLNTEACF
TRBV6-5	TRBJ1-1	CASSYRTGPGGEAFF
TRBV7-8	TRBJ2-2	CASSSGQGNTGELFF
TRBV9	TRBJ2-5	CASSAPGGQSSTGETQYF
TRBV28	TRBJ2-7	CASSFGHYYEQYF
TRBV7-8	TRBJ1-5	CASSSWGNQPQHF
TRBV12-3/TRBV12-4	TRBJ2-7	CASSLGGGRTYEQYF
TRBV19	TRBJ2-2	CASTKTGGNTGELFF
TRBV12-3/TRBV12-4	TRBJ1-1	CASRHENQGDTEAFF
TRBV4-1	TRBJ1-3	CASSQPTMGSGNTIYF
TRBV20-1	TRBJ1-2	CSVSQGEYGYTF
TRBV20-1	TRBJ2-2	CSARPDGNTGELFF
TRBV18	TRBJ2-5	CASSKGVSQETQYF
TRBV6-1	TRBJ1-1	CASSQAPGEAFF
TRBV7-3	TRBJ2-7	CASSSGGGREQYF
TRBV29-1	TRBJ2-5	CSVEAGEETQYF
TRBV6-2/TRBV6-3	TRBJ1-1	CASRPTSQNTEAFF
TRBV3-1	TRBJ2-7	CASIFGGGRAFCYEQYF
TRBV20-1	TRBJ2-7	CSARSRRSSYEQYF
TRBV10-3	TRBJ2-2	CAISDPWGLAGGPNTGELFF
TRBV6-1	TRBJ1-5	CASRDNQPQHF
TRBV11-1	TRBJ2-2	CASSLVLPGLAGVDTGELFF
TRBV2	TRBJ2-5	CASSEAGVRWGTQYF
TRBV12-3/TRBV12-4	TRBJ2-7	CASTPRANNEQYF
TRBV29-1	TRBJ1-2	CSVALSSYGYTF
TRBV11-2	TRBJ1-1	CASSSTRTGTSEAFF
TRBV12-3/TRBV12-4	TRBJ2-7	CASSFRRWDEQYF
TRBV24-1	TRBJ2-6	CATTFRQGKKSGANVLTF
TRBV6-9	TRBJ2-7	CASRKTSGNSYEQYF
TRBV6-4	TRBJ1-2	CASIKSPDRSYGYTF
TRBV7-8	TRBJ1-3	CASSPGLLDSGNTIYF
TRBV10-3	TRBJ2-7	CAISESWDRDFKQYF
TRBV24-1	TRBJ2-2	CATMALTSGTYTGELFF
TRBV6-2/TRBV6-3	TRBJ2-5	CASRATGDQETQYF
TRBV12-3/TRBV12-4	TRBJ1-6	CASSFGGLNNSPLHF
TRBV30	TRBJ2-2	CAWSDGTSAGELFF
TRBV12-3/TRBV12-4	TRBJ1-2	CASSTNRDRVNYGYTF
TRBV7-8	TRBJ1-4	CASSRDYRGTSEKLFF
TRBV28	TRBJ1-1	CASSYTSGVDDTDAFF
TRBV12-3/TRBV12-4	TRBJ2-2	CASSQGAGELFF
TRBV30	TRBJ2-7	CAGTLTNDYEQYF